This T cell receptor beta chain is from a study of response to subunit inactivated influenza vaccine. Germline assignment: CDR1 SGHTA and CDR2 FQGNSA. This CDR3 is 14 amino acids long. The ends were cut back, 1 base at V and 0 bases at J, with 7 bases in the middle. MiXCR, applied by TCRdb to the RT-PCR reads, yields one record per CDR3 protein. The top ten clones hold 25% to 30% of a sample with some 200,000 distinct CDR3 sequences, approximately 12% of them seen once. Comment on this clonotype: The target antigen is unknown.

Broader study findings: Authors suggested each seasonal influenza vaccination recruits few new T cells.

These data also featured in a second study, about T cells expressing NK-cell markers. That paper adds: It was by 5'RACE template switching with UMIs that TCR beta cDNA was made. Repertoire data for TCR beta were derived from sorted T cells (CD3+CD56+NKG2C+, CD3+CD56+NKG2C- and CD3+CD56-NKG2C+). Several of the experiments relied on an anti-gamma-delta TCR antibody so that only alpha-beta TCR T cells were sorted. These clonotypes also led the CD3+CD56-NKG2C+ fraction in a few donors.

The genes are TRBV7-2 and TRBJ2-7; the D is unclear. Sequences were derived from CD8+ T cells sorted from PBMCs, sampled 12 days after vaccination. The sequence was obtained from a man in his fifties or sixties who received an inactivated influenza vaccine. The CDR3 here is CASSLVVTSYEQYF. CDR3 bases: TGTGCCAGCAGCTTAGTCGTCACCTCCTACGAGCAGTACTTC.